This T cell receptor (beta chain) was captured in a study of blood T cell repertoires in COVID-19. About the study: Italy, Spain and the United States were the sources of the convalescent and acute COVID-19 samples.

Measured with immunoSEQ multiplex PCR; TCRdb has only the in-frame clones, and not every one. The repertoire includes 250,000 to 300,000 clones, 81% of them detected once, and around 3% sits in the top ten. V was trimmed by 4 bases and J by 1 base, leaving 8 bases between them. Germline V gene lookup returns CDR1 LGHDT and CDR2 YNNKEL (reference sequence). This CDR3 is 15 amino acids long. The V gene is TRBV3-1 (or the pseudogene TRBV3-2), the J gene TRBJ1-6, with D possibly TRBD1 on 5 matching bases. The sequencing input was peripheral blood. The sequence was collected from an older woman with active or convalescent COVID-19. The CDR3 DNA sequence: TGTGCCAGCAGCCCCCGACAGTCCTATAATTCACCCCTCCACTTT. Translated: CASSPRQSYNSPLHF.